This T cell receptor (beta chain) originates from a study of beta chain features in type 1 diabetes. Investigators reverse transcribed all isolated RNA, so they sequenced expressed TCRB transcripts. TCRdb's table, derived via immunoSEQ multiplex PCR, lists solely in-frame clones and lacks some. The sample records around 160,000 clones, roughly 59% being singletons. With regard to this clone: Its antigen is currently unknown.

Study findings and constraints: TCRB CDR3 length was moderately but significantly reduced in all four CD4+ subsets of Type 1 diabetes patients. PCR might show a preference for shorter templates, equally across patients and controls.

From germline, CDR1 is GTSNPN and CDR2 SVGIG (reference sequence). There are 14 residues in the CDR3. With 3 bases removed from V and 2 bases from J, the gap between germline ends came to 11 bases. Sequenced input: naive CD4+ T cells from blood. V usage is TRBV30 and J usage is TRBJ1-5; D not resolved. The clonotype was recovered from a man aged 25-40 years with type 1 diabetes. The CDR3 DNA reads TGTGCCTGGAGGGATAGATGGGGCAATCAGCCCCAGCATTTT. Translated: CAWRDRWGNQPQHF. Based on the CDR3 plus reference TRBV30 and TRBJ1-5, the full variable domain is SQTIHQWPATLVQPVGSPLSLECTVEGTSNPNLYWYRQAAGRGLQLLFYSVGIGQISSEVPQNLSASRPQDRQFILSSKKLLLSDSGFYLCAWRDRWGNQPQHFGDGTRLSIL.